This T cell receptor beta chain was sequenced in a study of T cell repertoires in cytomegalovirus infection (dated by TCRdb to the late 2010s). Notes on the research overall: Donor HLA type was relevant to the analysis, as public TCR beta signatures indicated carriage of CMV infection together with the matching HLA type. The paper as a whole reports these results and caveats: Carriers of CMV infection plus the relevant HLA type were discriminated by the cumulative frequency of public TCR beta family members in the study cohort and in an independent roughly 340-donor cohort. The ex vivo response was dominated by HLA-C-restricted CMV-specific TCR beta clonotypes, which also provided the single most frequent clonotype in two of eight donors.

As concerns this clonotype: The specificity of this receptor is unknown. Base qualities are not recorded, but no much larger clone differs from it by a single base.

V sheds 3 bases and J sheds 4 bases, leaving 15 bases between their ends. CDR1 and CDR2 (SGHTA, FQGTGA) derive from the germline V gene. The CDR3 has 16 amino acids, counting the end cysteine and phenylalanine. Left in the record is the CDR3 DNA by itself, 48 bases read in frame from the first base. The listed sequencing device is Illumina HiSeq 1500. The public reads were run again by TCRdb, first through fastp at Q25 and then through MiXCR, and only productive beta chains were kept. Each entry merges the rows of one CDR3 protein and shows their most common DNA and genes. Within this sample are some 280,000 distinct CDR3 sequences, with about an eighth of them counted one time only. 8.8% of the sample belongs to the ten largest clones.

The clonotype comes from a human donor in good health (CMV status not recorded). Some clones in this sample may be carry-over from other donors' samples. The V and J segments used are TRBV7-3 and TRBJ2-2; perhaps TRBD2 is the D gene, with 6 bases matching. The specimen sequenced was PBMCs. The CDR3 protein: CASSLPGEASTGELFF. The base sequence is TGTGCCAGCAGCTTGCCGGGAGAGGCGAGCACCGGGGAGCTGTTTTTT.